These T cell receptor beta chains were read from a single sample in a study of blood T cell repertoires in COVID-19. Measured with immunoSEQ multiplex PCR; TCRdb has only the in-frame clones, and not every one. The data hold about 280,000 clones, with about 83% observed a single time. The specimen was peripheral blood. The receptors were sampled from a woman aged 45-60 years who had recovered from COVID-19. The CDR3 runs from the conserved cysteine through the conserved F or W. Fields, in order: D gene, J gene, clone size, V gene, CDR3 DNA, CDR3 protein. A D gene is named only where the DNA matches it firmly. Expanded clones get a size class; other rows say once, few or many, or leave the size out.

>TRBD2|TRBJ2-5|.|TRBV16
TGTGCCAGCAGCCGATTCCTCGGGACTAGCAACTTGAGGAGATTAGAGGTGGAGACCCAGTACTTC
CASSRFLGTSNLRRLEVETQYF
>.|TRBJ2-1|.|TRBV6-5
TGTGCCAGCAGTTACGGCAGGGTCAATGAGCAGTTCTTC
CASSYGRVNEQFF
>TRBD1|TRBJ1-1|few|TRBV5-4
TGTGCCAGCAGAAGGGGACAGGGCGGCACTGAAGCTTTCTTT
CASRRGQGGTEAFF
>.|TRBJ1-2|.|TRBV4-3
TGCGCCAGCAGCCAAGATCTTCAGTATGGCTACACCTTC
CASSQDLQYGYTF
>.|TRBJ2-2|.|TRBV5-1
TGCGCCAGCAGCTTCCAGGGGAACACCGGGGAGCTGTTTTTT
CASSFQGNTGELFF
>.|TRBJ2-7|.|TRBV19
TGTGCCAGTAGTTTCAGGAGTTCAAGCCGGGGGTACGAGCAGTACTTC
CASSFRSSSRGYEQYF
>TRBD2|TRBJ2-3|.|TRBV19
TGTGCCAGTAGTCGAGGACTAGCGGGGGGAACAGATACGCAGTATTTT
CASSRGLAGGTDTQYF
>.|TRBJ2-5|.|TRBV18
TGTGCCAGCTCACCACCCAGTGAACAAGAGACCCAGTACTTC
CASSPPSEQETQYF
>.|TRBJ2-7|.|TRBV6-5
TGTGCCAGCAGGGGCGACCCGACCTACGAGCAGTACTTC
CASRGDPTYEQYF
>.|TRBJ2-3|few|TRBV7-9
TGTGCCAGCAGCTTAACTGGGCTAGCGTCAGATACGCAGTATTTT
CASSLTGLASDTQYF
>.|TRBJ1-2|.|TRBV28
TGTGCCAGCAACCGTGACCTAGGGGATGGCTACACCTTC
CASNRDLGDGYTF
>.|TRBJ1-1|.|TRBV5-4
TGTGCCAGCAGCCGCGACAGGAACACTGAAGCTTTCTTT
CASSRDRNTEAFF
>.|TRBJ2-3|few|TRBV27
TGTGCCAGCAGTTTCCGCGCGGCGGACTCAGATACGCAGTATTTT
CASSFRAADSDTQYF
>.|TRBJ2-5|.|TRBV19
TGTGCCAGTAGTAACGCGGAGACCCAGTACTTC
CASSNAETQYF
>.|TRBJ2-7|few|TRBV12-3/TRBV12-4
TGTGCCAGCAGTTTTAGATACGAGCAGTACTTC
CASSFRYEQYF
>.|TRBJ1-1|once|TRBV11-1
TGTGCCAGCAGCCTTACCAGGCAGGGTTGGAATCCTGAAGCTTTCTTT
CASSLTRQGWNPEAFF
>TRBD1|TRBJ2-7|.|TRBV6-5
TGTGCCAGCAGTTACGCCCTCGGGACAGGGAAGCACGAGCAGTACTTC
CASSYALGTGKHEQYF
>.|TRBJ1-2|.|TRBV15
TGTGCCACCAGCAGAGATCAGGGTAGTTATGGCTACACCTTC
CATSRDQGSYGYTF
>.|TRBJ2-6|.|TRBV27
TGTGCCAGCAGGCCTTTAGGGGTCGGGGCCAACGTCCTGACTTTC
CASRPLGVGANVLTF
>.|TRBJ2-7|.|TRBV19
TGTGCCAGTAGCCCCCTTTCGGCCGGGGGAGAGCAGTACTTC
CASSPLSAGGEQYF
>.|TRBJ1-3|.|TRBV3-1/TRBV3-2
TGTGCCAGCAGCCAAGGGGCCTCTGGAAACACCATATATTTT
CASSQGASGNTIYF
>TRBD2|TRBJ2-7|.|TRBV5-6
TGTGCCAGCAGCCAGACTAGCGCTGAGCAGTACTTC
CASSQTSAEQYF
>.|TRBJ2-1|.|TRBV7-2
TGTGCCAGCAGCCTAGGACTTACAGGCTACAATGAGCAGTTCTTC
CASSLGLTGYNEQFF
>TRBD1|TRBJ2-2|.|TRBV5-4
TGTGCCAGCAGCTTGGACAGGGGGCGCTTTTTACGGGAGCTGTTTTTT
CASSLDRGRFLRELFF
>.|TRBJ1-1|.|TRBV14
TGTGCCAGCAGCCAACCAGGTGGGTTCGAGAACACTGAAGCTTTCTTT
CASSQPGGFENTEAFF
>TRBD2|TRBJ2-7|.|TRBV30
TGTGCCTGGAGTGAGGTAGCGGGAGTGGGCGAGCAGTACTTC
CAWSEVAGVGEQYF
>.|TRBJ2-2|.|TRBV7-9
TGTGCCAGCAGCCCGGCCAGGACAGCGCCTACGAACACCGGGGAGCTGTTTTTT
CASSPARTAPTNTGELFF
>TRBD2|TRBJ2-1|.|TRBV4-3
TGCGCCAGCAGCTTCGGACTAGCCGTTTACAATGAGCAGTTCTTC
CASSFGLAVYNEQFF
>.|TRBJ2-7|.|TRBV6-6
TGTGCCAGCAGCCTCGACTTAAACTACGAGCAGTACTTC
CASSLDLNYEQYF
>TRBD1|TRBJ1-1|.|TRBV18
TGTGCCAGCTCACCCGGGACAGGGAGGGAAGCTTTCTTT
CASSPGTGREAFF
>.|TRBJ2-1|few|TRBV5-1
TGCGCCAGCAGCCTACCGTACTTGTACAATGAGCAGTTCTTC
CASSLPYLYNEQFF
>TRBD1|TRBJ1-2|.|TRBV7-2
TGTGCCAGCAGCCTCCCAGTGGGGCAGGGGGCGGAAAACTATGGCTACACCTTC
CASSLPVGQGAENYGYTF
>.|TRBJ2-1|.|TRBV28
TGTGCCAGCAGTTTAGAGGTTGGGCAGGGGTACAATGAGCAGTTCTTC
CASSLEVGQGYNEQFF
>TRBD1|TRBJ1-6|.|TRBV28
TGTGCCAGCAGTCCTAGGACAGGACATAATTCACCCCTCCACTTT
CASSPRTGHNSPLHF
>.|TRBJ1-5|.|TRBV28
TGTGCCAGCAGCCTGGGGAGTCAGCCCCAGCATTTT
CASSLGSQPQHF
>.|TRBJ1-4|few|TRBV6-2/TRBV6-3
TGTGCCAGCAGTGGGTTGGAGAAAAATGAAAAACTGTTTTTT
CASSGLEKNEKLFF
>TRBD1|TRBJ1-6|few|TRBV13
TGTGCCAGCAGCCCCCGGGACAGGGGCCTTGATACTGCTGGGTCACCCCTCCACTTT
CASSPRDRGLDTAGSPLHF
>.|TRBJ1-4|.|TRBV5-1
TGCGCCAGCAGCTTGGAACAGAGCTCTAATGAAAAACTGTTTTTT
CASSLEQSSNEKLFF
>TRBD2|TRBJ2-3|.|TRBV7-3
TGTGCCAGCTCCTTAGCGGGGAGGGGCACAGATACGCAGTATTTT
CASSLAGRGTDTQYF
>TRBD2|TRBJ2-7|.|TRBV12-5
TGTGCTAGTGGTTTGGTAGGACTAGCCGGCATCACCGAGCAGTACTTC
CASGLVGLAGITEQYF
>TRBD2|TRBJ2-3|.|TRBV15
TGTGCCACCAGCAGAGCTCTAGCGGGGGGCGCAGATACGCAGTATTTT
CATSRALAGGADTQYF